This T cell receptor beta chain comes out of a study of blood T cell repertoires in COVID-19. On the study more broadly: Specimens from acute and convalescent COVID-19 originated in the United States, Italy and Spain. PBMCs, B-cell-depleted T cells, or T cells were the source of the cDNA or gDNA that made up the material.

Germline CDR1 is GTSNPN and CDR2 is SVGIG (reference sequence). The CDR3 length is 13 residues. The trim removed 3 bases at V and 4 bases at J, leaving 3 bases unmatched. Authors' data handling: Amplifying reference gene primers gave estimates of nucleated cell counts. Sequenced by immunoSEQ multiplex PCR; TCRdb stores in-frame clones only, minus some. The D gene and trimming were derived from the DNA, and the V and J assignments and clone size from that table. The data hold about 130,000 clones, with over 80% observed a single time. The TCR was taken from a man between 65 and 85 years old with acute or convalescent COVID-19. The J gene is TRBJ1-2, the V gene TRBV30; 9 positions match TRBD1. The specimen sequenced was peripheral blood. The CDR3 region has the DNA TGTGCCTGGAGAGGGACAGGGAGCTATGGCTACACCTTC. This codes for CAWRGTGSYGYTF. The full variable domain, in which reference TRBV30 and TRBJ1-2 provide the parts outside the CDR3, is SQTIHQWPATLVQPVGSPLSLECTVEGTSNPNLYWYRQAAGRGLQLLFYSVGIGQISSEVPQNLSASRPQDRQFILSSKKLLLSDSGFYLCAWRGTGSYGYTFGSGTRLTVV.